A single sample gave rise to the 6 T cell receptor beta chains below, sequenced in a study of neurological immune-mediated disorders. From the 5' RACE reads, TCRdb called clonotypes with MiXCR, one entry per CDR3 protein. The sample has 30,000 to 35,000 distinct CDR3 sequences, about 3.8% seen once. The sample taken for sequencing was CD4+ T cells from blood. These receptors were collected from a woman aged 40 to 50 in good health.

Ten or more counts support this clonotype. This sequence joins TRBV5-1 and TRBJ1-2; 10 bases fit TRBD1. CDR1 is SGHRS and CDR2 is YFSETQ in the germline V gene. V shed 4 bases and J 7 bases; nucleotides not matched to a gene: 7. This CDR3 spans 14 amino acids. The CDR3 DNA reads as TGCGCCAGCAGCGGGGACAGGGGCGCCGGTGGCTACACCTTC. This gives the protein CASSGDRGAGGYTF. Together with reference TRBV5-1 and TRBJ1-2, the CDR3 gives the full variable domain: KAGVTQTPRYLIKTRGQQVTLSCSPISGHRSVSWYQQTPGQGLQFLFEYFSETQRNKGNFPGRFSGRQFSNSRSEMNVSTLELGDSALYLCASSGDRGAGGYTFGSGTRLTVV.

The sample holds many counts of this clonotype. The genes are TRBV5-1 and TRBJ2-7, with D possibly being TRBD1 (6 bases). Per the germline V gene, CDR1 is SGHRS and CDR2 is YFSETQ. CDR3 length: 14 residues. Trimming took 3 bases from V and 4 from J, leaving 14 bases between them. The CDR3 loop reads CASSSFDRLYEQYF. In nucleotides, the CDR3 is TGCGCCAGCAGCTCTTTCGACAGGCTGTACGAGCAGTACTTC.

This clonotype was found many times. The chain recombines TRBV10-3 with TRBJ1-1, with a tentative D call TRBD1 (6 bases). V shed 8 bases and J shed 0 bases, with 10 bases lying between them. Germline CDR1 and CDR2: ENHRY and SYGVKD. The CDR3 consists of 13 residues. The CDR3 DNA reads TGTGCCATCCAGGGGCTAGTGAACACTGAAGCTTTCTTT. This gives the protein CAIQGLVNTEAFF.

This clonotype has more than one count but fewer than ten. For the CDR3, the DNA is TGTGCCAGCTCCCCCAGTATTACCAGCTACGAGCAGTACTTC. It yields the protein CASSPSITSYEQYF. The chain employs TRBV18 and TRBJ2-7; D is uncertain. This CDR3 is built from 14 residues. V dropped 6 bases and J dropped 3 bases, with 15 bases sitting between them. The germline V gene encodes CDR1 KGHSH and CDR2 LQKENI.

This clonotype showed up many times. V is TRBV27 and J is TRBJ2-1, with TRBD2 matching over 10 bases. Losses at the gene ends were 2 bases for V and 4 bases for J; bases not matched to a gene: 8. Germline lookup yields CDR1 MNHEY and CDR2 SMNVEV (reference sequence). This CDR3 has 17 amino acids. The CDR3 DNA reads TGTGCCAGCAGTTTACTAGCGGGAGCATCAGGGTACAATGAGCAGTTCTTC. Protein sequence: CASSLLAGASGYNEQFF.

There are many counts of this clonotype. The V gene is TRBV20-1, the J gene TRBJ2-1, with 10 bases aligning to TRBD2. From germline, CDR1 is DFQATT and CDR2 SNEGSKA (reference sequence). V lost 5 bases and J lost 8; bases outside the gene matches: 9. CDR3 length: 14 amino acids. The CDR3 nucleotides are TGCAGTGCTCTGGGTCCTAGCGGGAGTTATGAGCAGTTCTTC. It translates to CSALGPSGSYEQFF.